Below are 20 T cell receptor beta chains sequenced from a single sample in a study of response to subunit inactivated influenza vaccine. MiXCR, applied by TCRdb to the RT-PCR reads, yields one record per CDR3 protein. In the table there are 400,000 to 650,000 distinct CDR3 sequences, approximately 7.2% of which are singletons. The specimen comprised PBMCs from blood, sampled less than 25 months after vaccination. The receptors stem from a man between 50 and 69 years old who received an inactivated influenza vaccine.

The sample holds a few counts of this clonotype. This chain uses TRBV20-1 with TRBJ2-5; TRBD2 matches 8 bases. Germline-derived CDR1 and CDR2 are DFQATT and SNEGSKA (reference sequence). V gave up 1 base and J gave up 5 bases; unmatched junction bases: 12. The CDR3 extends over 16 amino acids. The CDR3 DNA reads TGCAGTGCTAGAGTGGTAGCGGGGACGTCATCGGAGACCCAGTACTTC. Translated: CSARVVAGTSSETQYF.

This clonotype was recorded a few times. This CDR3 is CASSAGTAPHEQYF. CDR3 nucleotide sequence: TGCGCCAGCAGCGCCGGGACAGCCCCCCACGAGCAGTACTTC. The gene calls are TRBV5-1 and TRBJ2-7; 7 bases match TRBD1. V lost 4 bases, J lost 5 bases, and 9 bases stayed unmatched. This CDR3 region has 14 residues. Germline V gene sequence: CDR1 SGHRS, CDR2 YFSETQ.

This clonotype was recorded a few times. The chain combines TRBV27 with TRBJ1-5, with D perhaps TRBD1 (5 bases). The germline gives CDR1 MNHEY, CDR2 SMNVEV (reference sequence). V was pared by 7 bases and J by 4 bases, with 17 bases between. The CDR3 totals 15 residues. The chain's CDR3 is CASKKRQGLNQPQHF. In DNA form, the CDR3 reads TGTGCCAGCAAAAAAAGGCAGGGCTTGAATCAGCCCCAGCATTTT.

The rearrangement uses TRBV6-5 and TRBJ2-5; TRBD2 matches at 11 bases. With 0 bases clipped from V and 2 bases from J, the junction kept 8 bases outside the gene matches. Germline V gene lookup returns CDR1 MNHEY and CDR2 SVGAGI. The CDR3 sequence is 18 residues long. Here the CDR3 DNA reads TGTGCCAGCAGTTACTCTTCTAGCGGGGGGCCCGGGCAAGAGACCCAGTACTTC. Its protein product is CASSYSSSGGPGQETQYF.

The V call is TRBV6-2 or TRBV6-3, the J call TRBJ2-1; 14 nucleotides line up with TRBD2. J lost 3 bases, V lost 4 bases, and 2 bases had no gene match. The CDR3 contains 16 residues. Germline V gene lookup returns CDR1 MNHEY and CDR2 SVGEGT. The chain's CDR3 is CASSLGLAGVYNEQFF. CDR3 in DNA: TGTGCCAGCAGTTTGGGACTAGCGGGAGTCTACAATGAGCAGTTCTTC.

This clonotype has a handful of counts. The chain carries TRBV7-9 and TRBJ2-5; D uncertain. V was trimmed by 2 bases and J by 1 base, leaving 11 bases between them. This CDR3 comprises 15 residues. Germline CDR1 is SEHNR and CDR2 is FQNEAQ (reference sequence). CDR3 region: CASSLLSQPQETQYF. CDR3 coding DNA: TGTGCCAGCAGCTTATTAAGTCAGCCCCAAGAGACCCAGTACTTC.

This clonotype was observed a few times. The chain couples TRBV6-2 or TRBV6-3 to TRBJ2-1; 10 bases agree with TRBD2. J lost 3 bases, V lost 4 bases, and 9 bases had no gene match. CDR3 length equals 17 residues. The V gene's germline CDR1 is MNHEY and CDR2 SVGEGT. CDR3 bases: TGTGCCAGCAGTTCAGGACTAGCGGTTGGTTACTACAATGAGCAGTTCTTC. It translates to CASSSGLAVGYYNEQFF.

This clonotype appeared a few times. As DNA, the CDR3 is TGCAGTGCTATTGTGGGGGCTGGAAACACCATATATTTT. Translation gives CSAIVGAGNTIYF. The J gene is TRBJ1-3, the V gene TRBV20-1, with a possible D match to TRBD1 (5 bases). V was shortened by 4 bases and J by 2 bases, with 9 bases between the two germline ends. The germline gives CDR1 DFQATT, CDR2 SNEGSKA (reference sequence). This CDR3 contains 13 residues.

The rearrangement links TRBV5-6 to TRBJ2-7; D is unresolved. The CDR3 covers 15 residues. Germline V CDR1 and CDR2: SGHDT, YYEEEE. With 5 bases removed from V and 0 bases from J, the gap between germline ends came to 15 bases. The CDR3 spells CASSSRAYSSYEQYF. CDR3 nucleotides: TGTGCCAGCAGTTCCCGAGCCTACAGCTCCTACGAGCAGTACTTC.

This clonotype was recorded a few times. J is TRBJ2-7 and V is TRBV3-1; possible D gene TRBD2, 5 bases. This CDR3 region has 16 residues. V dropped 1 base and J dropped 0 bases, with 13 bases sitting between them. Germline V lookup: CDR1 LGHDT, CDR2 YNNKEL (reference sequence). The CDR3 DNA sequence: TGTGCCAGCAGCCAAGCTAGCCTAGTACCCTCCTACGAGCAGTACTTC. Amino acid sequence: CASSQASLVPSYEQYF.

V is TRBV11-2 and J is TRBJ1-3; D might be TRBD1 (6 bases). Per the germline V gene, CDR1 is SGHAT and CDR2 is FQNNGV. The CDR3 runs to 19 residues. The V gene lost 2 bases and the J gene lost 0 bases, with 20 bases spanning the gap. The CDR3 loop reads CASSLPAIGQFYSGNTIYF. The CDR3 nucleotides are TGTGCCAGCAGCTTACCAGCAATAGGACAGTTCTACTCTGGAAACACCATATATTTT.

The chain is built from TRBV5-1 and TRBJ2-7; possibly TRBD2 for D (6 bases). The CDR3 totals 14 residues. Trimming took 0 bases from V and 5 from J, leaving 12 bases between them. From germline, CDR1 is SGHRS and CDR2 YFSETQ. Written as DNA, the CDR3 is TGCGCCAGCAGCTTGGCCTACGGGGGACACGAGCAGTACTTC. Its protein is CASSLAYGGHEQYF.

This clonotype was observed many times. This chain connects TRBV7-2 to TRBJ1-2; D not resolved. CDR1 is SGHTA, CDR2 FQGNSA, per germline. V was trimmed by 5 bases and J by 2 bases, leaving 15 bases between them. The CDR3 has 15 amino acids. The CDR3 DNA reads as TGTGCCAGCAGCACAACAAGAGCGGCCAACTATGGCTACACCTTC. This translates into CASSTTRAANYGYTF.

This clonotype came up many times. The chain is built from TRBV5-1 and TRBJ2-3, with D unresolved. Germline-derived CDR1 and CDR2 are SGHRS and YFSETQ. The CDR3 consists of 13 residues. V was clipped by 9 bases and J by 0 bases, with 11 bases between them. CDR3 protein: CATSGPSTDTQYF. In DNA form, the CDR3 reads TGCGCCACCAGTGGTCCTAGCACAGATACGCAGTATTTT.

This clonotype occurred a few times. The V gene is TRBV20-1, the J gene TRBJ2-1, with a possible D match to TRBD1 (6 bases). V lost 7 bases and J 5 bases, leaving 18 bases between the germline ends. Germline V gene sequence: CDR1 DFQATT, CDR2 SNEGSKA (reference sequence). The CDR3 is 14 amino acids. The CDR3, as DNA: TGCAGTGTGCGGGTGACAGGTGAAGACAATGAGCAGTTCTTC. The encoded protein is CSVRVTGEDNEQFF.

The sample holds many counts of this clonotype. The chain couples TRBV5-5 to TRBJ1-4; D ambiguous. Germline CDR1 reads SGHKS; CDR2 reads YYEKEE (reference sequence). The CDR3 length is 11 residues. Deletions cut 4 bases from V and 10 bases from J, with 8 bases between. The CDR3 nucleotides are TGTGCCAGCAGCCCCCCTGGAAAACTGTTTTTT. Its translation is CASSPPGKLFF. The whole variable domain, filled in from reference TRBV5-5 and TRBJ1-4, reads DAGVTQSPTHLIKTRGQQVTLRCSPISGHKSVSWYQQVLGQGPQFIFQYYEKEERGRGNFPDRFSARQFPNYSSELNVNALLLGDSALYLCASSPPGKLFFGSGTQLSVL.

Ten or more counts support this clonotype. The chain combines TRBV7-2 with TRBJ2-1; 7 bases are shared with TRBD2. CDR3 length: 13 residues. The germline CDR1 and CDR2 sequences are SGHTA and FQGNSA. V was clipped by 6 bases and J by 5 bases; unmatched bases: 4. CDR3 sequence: CASSFRGDNEQFF. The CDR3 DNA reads TGTGCCAGCAGTTTTCGGGGGGACAATGAGCAGTTCTTC.

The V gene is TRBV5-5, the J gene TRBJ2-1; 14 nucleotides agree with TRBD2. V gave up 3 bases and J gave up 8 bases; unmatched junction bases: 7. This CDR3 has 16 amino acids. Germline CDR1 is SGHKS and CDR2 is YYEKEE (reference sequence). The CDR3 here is CASSSGTSGSFDEQFF. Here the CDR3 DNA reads TGTGCCAGCAGCTCCGGGACTAGCGGGAGCTTCGATGAGCAGTTCTTC.

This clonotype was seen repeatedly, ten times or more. In nucleotides, the CDR3 is TGCGCCAGCAGCCAAGTAGAGGGGGATGGGGAGCAGTTCTTC. Translation: CASSQVEGDGEQFF. The rearrangement uses TRBV4-3 and TRBJ2-1; tentatively, D is TRBD1 (6 bases). V was trimmed by 1 base and J by 10 bases, leaving 14 bases between them. The CDR3 consists of 14 residues. CDR1 and CDR2 (germline): LGHNA, YSLEER.

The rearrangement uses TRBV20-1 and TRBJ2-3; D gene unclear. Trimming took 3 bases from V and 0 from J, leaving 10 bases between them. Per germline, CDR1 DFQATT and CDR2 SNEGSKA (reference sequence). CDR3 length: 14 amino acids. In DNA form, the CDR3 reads TGCAGTGCTAGGACCGGTGTTAGCACAGATACGCAGTATTTT. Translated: CSARTGVSTDTQYF.